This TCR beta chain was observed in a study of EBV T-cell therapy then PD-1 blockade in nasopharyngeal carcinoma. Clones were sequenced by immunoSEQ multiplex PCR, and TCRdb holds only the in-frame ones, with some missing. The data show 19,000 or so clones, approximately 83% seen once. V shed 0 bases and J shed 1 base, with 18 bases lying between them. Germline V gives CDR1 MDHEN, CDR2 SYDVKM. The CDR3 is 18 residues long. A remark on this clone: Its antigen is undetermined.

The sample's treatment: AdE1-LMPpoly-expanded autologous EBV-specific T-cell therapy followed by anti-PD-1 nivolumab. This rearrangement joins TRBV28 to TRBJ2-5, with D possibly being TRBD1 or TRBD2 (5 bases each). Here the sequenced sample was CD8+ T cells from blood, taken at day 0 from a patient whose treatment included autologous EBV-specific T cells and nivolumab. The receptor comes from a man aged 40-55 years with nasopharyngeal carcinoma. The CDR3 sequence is CASSLWTADGRPQETQYF. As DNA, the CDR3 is TGTGCCAGCAGTTTATGGACAGCGGACGGTCGTCCCCAAGAGACCCAGTACTTC.